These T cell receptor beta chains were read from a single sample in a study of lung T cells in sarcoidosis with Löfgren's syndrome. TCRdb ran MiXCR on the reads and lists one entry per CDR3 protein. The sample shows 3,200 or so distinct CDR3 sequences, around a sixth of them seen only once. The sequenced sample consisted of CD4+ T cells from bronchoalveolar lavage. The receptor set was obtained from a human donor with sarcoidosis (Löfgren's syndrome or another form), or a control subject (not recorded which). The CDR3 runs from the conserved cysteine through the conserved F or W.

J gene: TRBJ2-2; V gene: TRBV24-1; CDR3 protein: CATSALTGTSGTGELFF
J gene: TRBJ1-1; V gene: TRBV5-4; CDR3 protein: CASSRDRGHTEAFF
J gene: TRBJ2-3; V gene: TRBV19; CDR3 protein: CASSPDSTDTQYF
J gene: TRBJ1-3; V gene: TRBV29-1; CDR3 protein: CSVGVSGNTIYF
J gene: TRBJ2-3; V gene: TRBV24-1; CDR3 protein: CATSDGLAVSTDTQYF
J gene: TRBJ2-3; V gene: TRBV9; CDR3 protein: CASSPITDTQYF
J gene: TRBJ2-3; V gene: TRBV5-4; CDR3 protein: CASSFGTSGGDTQYF
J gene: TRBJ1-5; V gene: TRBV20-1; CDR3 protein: CSARAQDRFSNQPQHF
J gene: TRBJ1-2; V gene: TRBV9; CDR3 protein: CACSVETPWTVYGYTF
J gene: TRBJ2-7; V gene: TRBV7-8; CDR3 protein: CASSLRQGTYEQYF
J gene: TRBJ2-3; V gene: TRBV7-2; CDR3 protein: CASAPGTSRTDTQYF
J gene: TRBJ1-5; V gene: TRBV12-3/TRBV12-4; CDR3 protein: CASSFDALHSRPQHF
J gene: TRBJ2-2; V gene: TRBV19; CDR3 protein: CASSRQRGGRNTGELFF
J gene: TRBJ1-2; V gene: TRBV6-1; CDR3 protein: CASSERRYGYTF